These 24 T cell receptor beta chains came from one sample sequenced in a study. One entry per CDR3 protein, called by TCRdb with MiXCR from the RT-PCR reads. The table lists hundreds of thousands of distinct CDR3 sequences, 13% to 15% of them singletons. Sample: memory CD4+ T cells from blood. The source is a female donor in good health, serving as a healthy control.

This sequence joins TRBV12-3 or TRBV12-4 and TRBJ1-2; D is perhaps TRBD1 (6 bases). With 5 bases removed from V and 12 bases from J, the gap between germline ends came to 22 bases. This CDR3 contains 14 residues. The CDR3 region is CASSPRTVSRGHTF. CDR3 nucleotide sequence: TGTGCCAGCAGTCCCAGGACAGTGTCTAGGGGCCACACCTTC.

CDR3 DNA sequence: TGTGCCACCAGTGATTCGACTCATAGCACAGATACGCAGTATTTT. This codes for CATSDSTHSTDTQYF. The chain uses TRBV24-1 and TRBJ2-3; D is ambiguous. Deletions cut 2 bases from V and 0 bases from J, with 8 bases between. The CDR3 sequence is 15 residues long. Germline CDR1 is KGHDR and CDR2 is SFDVKD.

This chain links TRBV5-4 with TRBJ2-3; 11 nucleotides align to TRBD1. Germline V lookup: CDR1 SGHNT, CDR2 YYREEE (reference sequence). The CDR3 has 13 amino acids. V gave up 3 bases and J gave up 6 bases; unmatched junction bases: 0. The CDR3 DNA is TGTGCCAGCAGCTGGGACAGGGGGGATACGCAGTATTTT. It translates to CASSWDRGDTQYF.

This clonotype has more than one count but fewer than ten. This chain joins TRBV20-1 and TRBJ2-5; D may be TRBD1 (5 bases). Germline V gene sequence: CDR1 DFQATT, CDR2 SNEGSKA (reference sequence). Trimming pared 0 bases from V and 4 bases from J, leaving 18 bases between. This CDR3 spans 16 amino acids. CDR3: CSARDGWQGRRETQYF. The CDR3 DNA sequence: TGCAGTGCTAGAGATGGTTGGCAGGGAAGAAGAGAGACCCAGTACTTC.

The V gene is TRBV20-1, the J gene TRBJ1-3; D is perhaps TRBD1 (6 bases). The germline V gene encodes CDR1 DFQATT and CDR2 SNEGSKA (reference sequence). V lost 5 bases to trimming and J lost 0 bases, with 17 bases between them. The CDR3 has 16 amino acids. CDR3 nucleotides: TGCAGTGCTTTACCCGGGGGGCCCGTCTCTGGAAACACCATATATTTT. This encodes CSALPGGPVSGNTIYF.

The gene calls are TRBV12-3 or TRBV12-4 and TRBJ1-3; 7 bases agree with TRBD1. V shed 5 bases and J 4 bases; nucleotides not matched to a gene: 5. The CDR3 is made up of 14 amino acids. This CDR3 is CASSPGQEGNTIYF. The CDR3, as DNA: TGTGCCAGCAGTCCCGGACAGGAGGGAAACACCATATATTTT.

This clonotype has at least ten counts. This rearrangement joins TRBV7-2 to TRBJ2-7; TRBD2 matches at 8 bases. The germline V gene has CDR1 SGHTA and CDR2 FQGNSA. V shed 1 base and J 3 bases; nucleotides not matched to a gene: 2. The CDR3 is 14 residues long. The CDR3 protein is CASSLGTSLYEQYF. CDR3 DNA sequence: TGTGCCAGCAGCTTAGGGACTAGCCTCTACGAGCAGTACTTC.

In DNA form, the CDR3 reads TGCAGTGCTCGGACAGGAGAACTACTGAACACTGAAGCTTTCTTT. Its protein product is CSARTGELLNTEAFF. The V call is TRBV20-1, the J call TRBJ1-1, with 7 bases matching TRBD1. This CDR3 comprises 15 residues. The germline CDR1 and CDR2 sequences are DFQATT and SNEGSKA (reference sequence). V shed 5 bases and J 0 bases; nucleotides not matched to a gene: 9.

This clonotype has a handful of counts. V is TRBV28 and J is TRBJ1-1; tentatively, D is TRBD1 (5 bases). Deletions cut 1 base from V and 6 bases from J, with 12 bases between. In germline, CDR1 is MDHEN, CDR2 SYDVKM. The CDR3 is 14 residues long. The CDR3 DNA reads as TGTGCCAGCAGTTTATACAGGATTGACGCTGAAGCTTTCTTT. Translating it yields CASSLYRIDAEAFF.

There are many counts of this clonotype. V is TRBV29-1 and J is TRBJ2-7, with 9 bases lining up with TRBD1. CDR3 length equals 14 residues. The trim removed 7 bases at V and 3 bases at J, leaving 10 bases unmatched. Germline CDR1 is SQVTM and CDR2 is ANQGSEA. The CDR3 coding sequence is TGCAGCGCGTCAAGGGACAGGGATAGCTACGAGCAGTACTTC. Protein product: CSASRDRDSYEQYF.

Notes on this clonotype: This may be a read error, as it is one base from a much larger clone. The V gene is TRBV5-1, the J gene TRBJ2-7; TRBD2 matches at 7 bases. Per the germline V gene, CDR1 is SGHRS and CDR2 is YFSETQ. The CDR3 consists of 15 residues. In nucleotides, the CDR3 is TGCGCCAGCAGCTCCGGGACTACCTTCTCCTGCGAGCAGTACTTC. Translated: CASSSGTTFSCEQYF.

The V gene is TRBV20-1, the J gene TRBJ2-3; no firm D call. Trimming removed 0 bases at V and 2 bases at J, with 12 bases between. CDR3 length: 15 amino acids. Germline V gene data show CDR1 as DFQATT and CDR2 as SNEGSKA (reference sequence). The CDR3 spells CSAREMDRDTDTQYF. CDR3 DNA sequence: TGCAGTGCTAGAGAGATGGATCGCGACACAGATACGCAGTATTTT.

This clonotype appeared many times. The chain has TRBV29-1 and TRBJ2-3; D possibly corresponds to TRBD2 (6 bases). CDR3 length: 12 amino acids. Germline V CDR1 and CDR2: SQVTM, ANQGSEA. Trimming removed 4 bases from V and 4 bases from J, with 9 bases in between. CDR3: CSVVGEADTQYF. CDR3 coding DNA: TGCAGCGTTGTTGGGGAGGCAGATACGCAGTATTTT.

J is TRBJ2-7 and V is TRBV6-6; D gene ambiguous. The CDR3 has 14 residues. CDR1 is MNHNY and CDR2 is SVGAGI in the germline V gene (reference sequence). Trimming cost V 5 bases and J 2 bases, with 13 bases left between them. In nucleotides, the CDR3 is TGTGCCAGCAGTGCCCTGGCTGATACCTACGAGCAGTACTTC. This encodes CASSALADTYEQYF.

This clonotype was found many times. The V and J genes are TRBV12-3 or TRBV12-4 and TRBJ2-7, with 9 bases identical to TRBD2. The CDR3 is 16 amino acids. V lost 5 bases to trimming and J lost 0 bases; unmatched junction nucleotides: 8. The CDR3 here is CASSPSSGVLSYEQYF. The CDR3 coding sequence is TGTGCCAGCAGTCCGTCTAGCGGGGTCCTCTCCTACGAGCAGTACTTC.

This clonotype showed up just a few times. The chain is built from TRBV20-1 and TRBJ2-6; D is uncertain. V was pared by 4 bases and J by 0 bases, with 16 bases between. The CDR3 contains 17 residues. Germline loops: CDR1 DFQATT, CDR2 SNEGSKA (reference sequence). CDR3 residues: CSATAQVLISGANVLTF. CDR3 nucleotide sequence: TGCAGTGCTACGGCGCAGGTCCTCATCTCTGGGGCCAACGTCCTGACTTTC.

Only a few counts were recorded for this clonotype. The V gene is TRBV25-1, the J gene TRBJ2-3; 7 bases are a match to TRBD1. The trim removed 3 bases at V and 1 base at J, leaving 4 bases unmatched. CDR3 length equals 15 residues. Germline V CDR1 and CDR2: MGHDK, SYGVNS. The CDR3 DNA reads as TGTGCCAGCAGTGAGACAGGGACCCGCACAGATACGCAGTATTTT. Residues: CASSETGTRTDTQYF.

This clonotype was detected a few times. The chain carries TRBV5-4 and TRBJ1-1, with 7 bases that match TRBD1. V was pared by 2 bases and J by 5 bases, with 6 bases of the junction left unmatched. In germline, CDR1 is SGHNT, CDR2 YYREEE (reference sequence). CDR3 length: 14 residues. The CDR3 here is CASSLQGYRTEAFF. The CDR3 nucleotides are TGTGCCAGCAGCTTACAGGGGTATAGGACTGAAGCTTTCTTT.

This clonotype was observed a few times. The gene calls are TRBV20-1 and TRBJ2-7; no clear D. Germline-derived CDR1 and CDR2 are DFQATT and SNEGSKA (reference sequence). Trimming took 0 bases from V and 0 from J, leaving 12 bases between them. This CDR3 is built from 15 residues. CDR3 sequence: CSARDWPPSSYEQYF. The CDR3 bases are TGCAGTGCTAGAGATTGGCCGCCGAGCTCCTACGAGCAGTACTTC.

The chain joins TRBV15 to TRBJ2-1; D is possibly TRBD1 (5 bases). Germline CDR1 LNHNV, CDR2 YYDKDF (reference sequence). Trimming shortened V by 8 bases and J by 4 bases, and 15 bases separated the two germline ends. The CDR3 totals 14 residues. The CDR3 nucleotides are TGTGCCACCGGCCCCCGGGCAGGGTACAATGAGCAGTTCTTC. Translated: CATGPRAGYNEQFF.

A few counts support this clonotype. The chain couples TRBV19 to TRBJ1-1; D might be TRBD1 (5 bases). Germline V gene sequence: CDR1 LNHDA, CDR2 SQIVND (reference sequence). The CDR3 runs 13 residues. The V end lost 7 bases, the J end lost 1 base, and 10 bases lay between the germline ends. The CDR3 DNA reads TGTGCCAGTATGGGACGGACGAACACTGAAGCTTTCTTT. Amino acid sequence: CASMGRTNTEAFF.

Here the CDR3 reads CSAQGRRSSYEQYF. The CDR3, as DNA: TGCAGTGCTCAGGGGCGAAGGAGCTCCTACGAGCAGTACTTC. The V and J genes are TRBV20-1 and TRBJ2-7; a weak D match, TRBD1 (6 bases). The CDR3 runs 14 residues. CDR1 and CDR2 (germline): DFQATT, SNEGSKA (reference sequence). Trimming left V 5 bases short and J 0 bases short, with 14 bases between.

This clonotype was seen repeatedly, ten times or more. The chain carries TRBV28 and TRBJ2-7, with 7 bases that match TRBD1. J lost 0 bases, V lost 3 bases, and 8 bases had no gene match. Germline CDR1 reads MDHEN; CDR2 reads SYDVKM. The CDR3 is 16 residues long. The DNA for the CDR3 is TGTGCCAGCAGTTTGGTGGACAGGCGAAGCTCCTACGAGCAGTACTTC. It codes for CASSLVDRRSSYEQYF.

There are a few counts of this clonotype. The chain carries TRBV29-1 and TRBJ1-2; tentatively, D is TRBD1 (6 bases). There are 13 residues in the CDR3. Trimming pared 4 bases from V and 7 bases from J, leaving 16 bases between. In germline, CDR1 is SQVTM, CDR2 ANQGSEA. The CDR3 loop is CSVAGVTYGGYTF. As DNA, the CDR3 is TGCAGCGTTGCAGGGGTGACTTATGGTGGCTACACCTTC.